The present entry profiles one T cell receptor (beta chain) with its context. CDR3 size: 12 residues. Germline lookup yields CDR1 SGHNT and CDR2 YYREEE (reference sequence). V was cut by 2 bases and J by 5 bases, with 4 bases left in between. This entry belongs to a study of control samples from healthy donors and cancer patients. The table came from immunoSEQ multiplex PCR; TCRdb's copy has only in-frame clones and leaves some out. Of 70,000 to 85,000 clones listed, roughly 88% were seen once; the top ten hold roughly 12%. This sequence joins TRBV5-4 and TRBJ1-4; D is uncertain. The sequence was obtained from a man aged 55 to 70 with head and neck cancer. The specimen sequenced was PBMCs. The CDR3, as DNA: TGTGCCAGCAGCTTACGGAATGAAAAACTGTTTTTT. This translates into CASSLRNEKLFF. The full variable domain, in which reference TRBV5-4 and TRBJ1-4 provide the parts outside the CDR3, is ETGVTQSPTHLIKTRGQQVTLRCSSQSGHNTVSWYQQALGQGPQFIFQYYREEENGRGNFPPRFSGLQFPNYSSELNVNALELDDSALYLCASSLRNEKLFFGSGTQLSVL.